This T cell receptor beta chain was retrieved from a study of Ad26.COV2.S vaccination and SARS-CoV-2 variants. Broader study findings: Considerable breadth of spike-specific CD8+ and CD4+ T cell responses has reportedly been documented following vaccination.

Note on this clone: Its antigen is not identified.

The assay was immunoSEQ multiplex PCR, and TCRdb's table has in-frame clones only and misses some. The top ten hold approximately 12% of the sample, which has about 350,000 clones, approximately 86% seen once. The treatment denotes: some 20 received Ad26.COV2.S at low or high dose, single or two shots; roughly five received placebo; per-sample allocation not given. Day 63 after the first vaccine or placebo injection was the time point for sampling. Spike of the Wuhan-strain SARS-CoV-2 was expressed by an Ad26 vector, which formed the vaccine. CDR1 is SGHRS, CDR2 YFSETQ, per germline. With 0 bases removed from V and 10 bases from J, the gap between germline ends came to 14 bases. This CDR3 is 15 amino acids long.

The sequence came from a person aged 18 to 59 who received the Ad26.COV2.S COVID-19 vaccine or a placebo. Source: peripheral blood, taken in a trial of Ad26.COV2.S vaccine versus placebo. This sequence joins TRBV5-1 and TRBJ1-6; D is uncertain. As DNA, the CDR3 is TGCGCCAGCAGCTTGGAGTCGACGACGTACTCACCCCTCCACTTT. Translated: CASSLESTTYSPLHF.